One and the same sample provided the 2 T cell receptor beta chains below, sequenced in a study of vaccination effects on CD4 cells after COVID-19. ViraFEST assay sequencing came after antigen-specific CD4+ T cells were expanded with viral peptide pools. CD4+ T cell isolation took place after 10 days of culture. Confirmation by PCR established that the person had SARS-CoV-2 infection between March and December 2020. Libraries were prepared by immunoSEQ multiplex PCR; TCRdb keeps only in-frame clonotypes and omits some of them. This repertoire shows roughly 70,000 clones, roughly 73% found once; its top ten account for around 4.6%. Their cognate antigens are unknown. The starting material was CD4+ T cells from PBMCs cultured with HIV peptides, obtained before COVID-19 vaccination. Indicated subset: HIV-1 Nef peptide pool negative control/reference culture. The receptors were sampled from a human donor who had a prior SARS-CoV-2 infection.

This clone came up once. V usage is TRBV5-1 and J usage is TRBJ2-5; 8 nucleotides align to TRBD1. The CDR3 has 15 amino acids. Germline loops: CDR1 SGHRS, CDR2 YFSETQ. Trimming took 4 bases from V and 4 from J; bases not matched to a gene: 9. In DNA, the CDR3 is TGCGCCAGCAGCAAGGACAGGGCTGGTTTAGAGACCCAGTACTTC. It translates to CASSKDRAGLETQYF.

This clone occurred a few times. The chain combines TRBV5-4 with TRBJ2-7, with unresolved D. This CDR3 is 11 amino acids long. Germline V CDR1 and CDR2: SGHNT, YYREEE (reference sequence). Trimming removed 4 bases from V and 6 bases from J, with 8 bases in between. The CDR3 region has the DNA TGTGCCAGCAGCGTAGGGCTCGAGCAGTACTTC. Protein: CASSVGLEQYF.